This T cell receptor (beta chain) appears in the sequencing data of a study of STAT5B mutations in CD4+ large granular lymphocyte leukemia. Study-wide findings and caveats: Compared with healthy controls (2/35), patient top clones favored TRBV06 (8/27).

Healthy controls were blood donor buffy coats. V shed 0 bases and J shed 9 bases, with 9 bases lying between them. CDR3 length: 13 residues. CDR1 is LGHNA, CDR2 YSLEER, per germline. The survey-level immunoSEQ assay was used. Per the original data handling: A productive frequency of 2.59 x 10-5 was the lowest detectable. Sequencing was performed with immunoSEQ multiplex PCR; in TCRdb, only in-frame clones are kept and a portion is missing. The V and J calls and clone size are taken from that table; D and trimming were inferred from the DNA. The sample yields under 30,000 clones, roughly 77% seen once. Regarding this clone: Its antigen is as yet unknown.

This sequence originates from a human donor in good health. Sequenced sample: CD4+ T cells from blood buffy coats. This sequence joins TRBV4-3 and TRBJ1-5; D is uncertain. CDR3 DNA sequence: TGCGCCAGCAGCCAAGACGGAGATGGGCCCCAGCATTTT. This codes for CASSQDGDGPQHF.